This T cell receptor beta chain appears in the sequencing data of a study of blood T cell repertoires in COVID-19. Study as a whole: Acute-phase and convalescent COVID-19 samples originated in the United States, Italy and Spain.

The authors' processing: For nucleated cells, counts were estimated from reference gene primer amplification. Generated by immunoSEQ multiplex PCR, the TCRdb table keeps only in-frame clones and is missing some. The DNA gave D and trimming, while V, J and clone size come from that table. The sample holds about 64,000 clones, around 89% seen once. The germline V gene encodes CDR1 SGHVS and CDR2 FQNEAQ. V was shortened by 3 bases and J by 3 bases, with 16 bases between the two germline ends. This CDR3 has 16 amino acids. Cohorts were based on clinical histories the participants reported. Two negative PCRs, clearance, or symptom resolution had been documented for recovered Cohort 3 donors.

Sequencing was carried out using PBMCs or T cells enriched from blood (not recorded which). The receptor was isolated from a woman in her 40s who had recovered from COVID-19. The chain links TRBV7-8 to TRBJ2-3; D might be TRBD2 (6 bases). CDR3 DNA sequence: TGTGCCAGCAGCTTGGTTTTCCGGCGGGGAACAGATACGCAGTATTTT. It translates to CASSLVFRRGTDTQYF.